This T cell receptor (beta chain) was obtained from a study of shared clonotypes between healthy human individuals. Sequencing was performed with immunoSEQ multiplex PCR; in TCRdb, only in-frame clones are kept and a portion is missing. The sample lists 1.5 million to 2.5 million clones, around 96% occurring once. Naive CD8 cells comprised CD45RO-negative, CCR7-positively selected cells, excluding terminally differentiated effector memory CD45RA+ cells. With respect to this clone: Its antigen is not identified. The identical CDR3 is also encoded by other nucleotide sequences in the sample.

The CDR3 length is 14 residues. Trimming removed 1 base from V and 4 bases from J, with 10 bases in between. CDR1 and CDR2 from the germline V gene are SGHAT and FQNNGV. Study conclusions and caveats: An expected dependence of interdonor clonotype sharing on sequencing depth was noted.

This TCR was recovered from a man aged 18 to 30 in good health. J is TRBJ2-5 and V is TRBV11-2; tentatively, D is TRBD2 (6 bases). The sequenced sample consisted of naive CD8+ T cells sorted from blood. The CDR3, as DNA: TGTGCCAGCAGCTTAGGGGGGGATGGAGAGACCCAGTACTTC. This gives the protein CASSLGGDGETQYF. The full variable domain, rest sourced from reference TRBV11-2 and TRBJ2-5, is EAGVAQSPRYKIIEKRQSVAFWCNPISGHATLYWYQQILGQGPKLLIQFQNNGVVDDSQLPKDRFSAERLKGVDSTLKIQPAKLEDSAVYLCASSLGGDGETQYFGPGTRLLVL.